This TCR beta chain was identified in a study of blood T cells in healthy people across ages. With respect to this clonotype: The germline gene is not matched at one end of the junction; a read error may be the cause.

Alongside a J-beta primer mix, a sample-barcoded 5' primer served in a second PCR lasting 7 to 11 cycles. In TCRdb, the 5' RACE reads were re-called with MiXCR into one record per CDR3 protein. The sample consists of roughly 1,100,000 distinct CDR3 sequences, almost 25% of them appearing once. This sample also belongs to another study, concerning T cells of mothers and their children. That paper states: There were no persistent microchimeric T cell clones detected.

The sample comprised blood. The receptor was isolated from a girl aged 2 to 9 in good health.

CDR3 amino acids: CASGFGIIQYQETQYF. The DNA of the CDR3 is TGTGCCAGCGGCTTTGGTATAATCCAGTACCAAGAGACCCAGTACTTC. This chain links TRBV11-2 with TRBJ2-5; D ambiguous. CDR3 length equals 16 residues. Germline V gene data show CDR1 as SGHAT and CDR2 as FQNNGV.